This T cell receptor beta chain appears in the sequencing data of a study of blood T cells in healthy people across ages. The wider study: About one barcoded beta molecule per two T cells was captured by template switching.

Points from the study as a whole: Long-lived and aged donors differed, with more naive CD4+ cells and higher diversity in the long-lived. Roughly linearly, TCR beta diversity per million T cells fell as age increased.

Total RNA, at least 6 micrograms per sample, came from PBMCs. Worth noting for this clonotype: Its target is unknown.

A second about 6 to 12 cycle PCR used barcoded and J-beta primers. TCRdb fed the 5' RACE reads into MiXCR, producing one record per CDR3 protein. Of roughly 1.4 million distinct CDR3 sequences listed, 59% are singletons. Germline lookup yields CDR1 LGHNA and CDR2 YNFKEQ. This CDR3 has 14 residues. The V end was cut by 4 bases, the J end by 0 bases, with 10 bases between. The chain has TRBV4-2 and TRBJ2-7, with D possibly TRBD1 on 6 matching bases. Sequenced material: blood. This sequence originates from a young man in good health. The CDR3 here is CASSREDSSYEQYF. In nucleotides, the CDR3 is TGTGCCAGCAGCCGAGAGGACAGCTCCTACGAGCAGTACTTC.